Shown below are 18 T cell receptor beta chains from a single sample sequenced in a study of vaccination and CD4 T cells after COVID-19 (dated by TCRdb to 2021 to 2024). The library came from PCR. Instrument used: Illumina iSeq 100. DNA from cultured CD4+ T cells was subjected to TCR sequencing with the Oncomine TCR Beta short-read assay at the Johns Hopkins FTIC core. The public reads were reprocessed in TCRdb via fastp at Q25 and MiXCR, keeping in-frame beta chains. Identical CDR3 proteins give one entry, which carries the most common genes and DNA. The sample table contains about 16,000 distinct CDR3 sequences; only one count was recorded for about 70% of them. The ten top clones hold roughly a sixth of the sample. Reading the label with the study, this specimen's treatment or condition is: roughly 10-day PBMC culture with coronavirus spike peptide pools or control peptides (ViraFEST assay). The antigens of these receptors remain unknown.

The specimen was CD4+ T cells from blood, cultured in vitro. These receptors all come from a human donor who had recovered from COVID-19.

The table lists this clonotype with a count of one. This chain connects TRBV7-8 to TRBJ2-7; D is possibly TRBD1 or TRBD2 (6 bases each). Germline V gives CDR1 SGHVS, CDR2 FQNEAQ. This CDR3 is 14 amino acids long. V lost 7 bases to trimming and J lost 0 bases, with 13 bases between them. As DNA, the CDR3 is TGTGCCAGCACCCGAGGGGGGCTCTCCTACGAGCAGTACTTC. Translating it yields CASTRGGLSYEQYF.

The V gene is TRBV7-3, the J gene TRBJ2-1, with 8 bases lining up with TRBD2. The CDR3 loop spans 13 amino acids. V shed 5 bases and J 8 bases; nucleotides not matched to a gene: 5. CDR1 and CDR2 (germline): SGHTA, FQGTGA. CDR3 region: CASSIGLADEQFF. DNA of the CDR3: TGTGCCAGCAGCATAGGACTAGCCGATGAGCAGTTCTTC.

The V and J genes are TRBV19 and TRBJ2-1; 9 bases are a match to TRBD2. Trimming cost V 7 bases and J 5 bases; bases outside gene matches: 9. Germline CDR1 and CDR2: LNHDA and SQIVND (reference sequence). CDR3 size: 15 residues. Written as DNA, the CDR3 is TGTGCCAGTACCTTGGGGCTAGCGGGAAACAATGAGCAGTTCTTC. Its protein is CASTLGLAGNNEQFF.

By sample share, this clonotype is medium-sized. The chain combines TRBV27 with TRBJ1-6; TRBD1 aligns across 7 bases. The germline V gene has CDR1 MNHEY and CDR2 SMNVEV (reference sequence). The CDR3 has 15 residues. V lost 3 bases to trimming and J lost 9 bases; unmatched junction nucleotides: 8. Here the CDR3 reads CASSLEGRDSSPLHF. In DNA, the CDR3 is TGTGCCAGCAGTTTGGAAGGGAGGGACAGTTCACCCCTCCACTTT.

V and J are TRBV20-1 and TRBJ2-5; 12 bases line up with TRBD2. This CDR3 contains 16 residues. V trimming: 6 bases; J trimming: 5 bases; junction bases outside the gene matches: 13. Germline V gene data show CDR1 as DFQATT and CDR2 as SNEGSKA (reference sequence). The DNA for the CDR3 is TGCAGTGCGAAAAGGACTAGCGGGACTCTATTGGAGACCCAGTACTTC. Translation gives CSAKRTSGTLLETQYF.

This chain connects TRBV28 to TRBJ1-6; D not certain. Germline V gives CDR1 MDHEN, CDR2 SYDVKM. V shed 6 bases and J shed 8 bases, with 5 bases lying between them. The CDR3 loop spans 11 amino acids. The CDR3: CASSLHSPLHF. DNA for the CDR3: TGTGCCAGCAGCTTACATTCACCCCTCCACTTT.

V and J are TRBV14 and TRBJ1-2; D gene ambiguous. The germline V gene has CDR1 SGHDN and CDR2 FVKESK. The germline V and J ends were trimmed by 1 base and 5 bases, with 11 bases remaining between them. The CDR3 is 14 residues long. The CDR3 coding sequence is TGTGCCAGCAGCCAAGTAGACGGCCAATATGGCTACACCTTC. It codes for CASSQVDGQYGYTF.

CDR3 sequence: CASDRGLREEKLFF. The CDR3 coding sequence is TGTGCCAGCGACCGGGGGCTTCGAGAGGAAAAACTGTTTTTT. V gene TRBV6-1 combines with J gene TRBJ1-4; TRBD1 might be the D (6 bases). The germline V gene encodes CDR1 MNHNS and CDR2 SASEGT. With 8 bases removed from V and 8 bases from J, the gap between germline ends came to 18 bases. This CDR3 is built from 14 residues.

This chain links TRBV7-2 with TRBJ2-2; 8 bases fit TRBD2. The CDR3 consists of 17 residues. The germline CDR1 and CDR2 sequences are SGHTA and FQGNSA. Trimming removed 4 bases from V and 4 bases from J; junction bases left unmatched: 11. The CDR3 is CASSSTPGLASTGELFF. CDR3 coding DNA: TGTGCCAGCAGCTCAACCCCCGGACTAGCTTCCACCGGGGAGCTGTTTTTT.

This chain connects TRBV20-1 to TRBJ2-5; 9 bases are shared with TRBD2. This CDR3 has 16 residues. V lost 6 bases and J lost 4; bases outside the gene matches: 15. CDR1 and CDR2 (germline): DFQATT, SNEGSKA (reference sequence). CDR3 sequence: CSANTMTSGKGETQYF. Written as DNA, the CDR3 is TGCAGTGCCAACACTATGACTAGCGGAAAGGGAGAGACCCAGTACTTC.

The chain uses TRBV20-1 and TRBJ1-6, with D possibly matching TRBD1 (5 bases). Germline V gene sequence: CDR1 DFQATT, CDR2 SNEGSKA (reference sequence). This CDR3 spans 15 amino acids. V dropped 3 bases and J dropped 8 bases, with 17 bases sitting between them. CDR3 sequence reads: CSARPPLGGDSPLHF. CDR3 coding DNA: TGCAGTGCTAGGCCACCTTTGGGGGGTGATTCACCCCTCCACTTT.

The V call is TRBV7-2, the J call TRBJ2-5, with D possibly called TRBD1 or TRBD2 (5 bases each). This CDR3 has 15 residues. V was pared by 3 bases and J by 5 bases, with 16 bases between. The germline CDR1 and CDR2 sequences are SGHTA and FQGNSA. For the CDR3, the DNA is TGTGCCAGCAGCTTGGCCTCCGGGGCGCGGGAGACCCAGTACTTC. It translates to CASSLASGARETQYF.

The CDR3 reads CSAEVGGGNQPQHF. The CDR3 bases are TGCAGTGCAGAGGTGGGTGGCGGCAATCAGCCCCAGCATTTT. The gene calls are TRBV20-1 and TRBJ1-5, with no clear D. This CDR3 spans 14 amino acids. Trimming took off 6 bases at V and 2 bases at J, with 14 bases between the two ends. Germline V gives CDR1 DFQATT, CDR2 SNEGSKA (reference sequence).

J is TRBJ1-5 and V is TRBV20-1; 9 bases map to TRBD1. V lost 6 bases to trimming and J lost 6 bases; unmatched junction nucleotides: 9. There are 14 residues in the CDR3. The germline CDR1 and CDR2 sequences are DFQATT and SNEGSKA (reference sequence). For the CDR3, the DNA is TGCAGTGCAAGCAGGGACAGGGTAAGTCAGCCCCAGCATTTT. This translates into CSASRDRVSQPQHF.

V usage is TRBV7-2 and J usage is TRBJ2-3; 12 nucleotides match TRBD2. The CDR3 is made up of 16 amino acids. Per germline, CDR1 SGHTA and CDR2 FQGNSA. The trim removed 6 bases at V and 5 bases at J, leaving 9 bases unmatched. CDR3 loop: CASSKTSGSIRDTQYF. CDR3 DNA sequence: TGTGCCAGCAGTAAGACTAGCGGGAGTATTAGAGATACGCAGTATTTT.

This chain joins TRBV6-2 or TRBV6-3 and TRBJ2-2; the D is unclear. The CDR3 length is 14 residues. Trimming removed 6 bases at V and 3 bases at J, with 11 bases between. Germline CDR1 MNHEY, CDR2 SVGEGT. The CDR3 spells CASRNQEDTGELFF. The CDR3 nucleotides are TGTGCCAGCAGGAATCAGGAAGACACCGGGGAGCTGTTTTTT.

V is TRBV20-1 and J is TRBJ2-5, with 8 bases identical to TRBD2. This CDR3 contains 15 residues. Germline V CDR1 and CDR2: DFQATT, SNEGSKA (reference sequence). The trim removed 5 bases at V and 0 bases at J, leaving 8 bases unmatched. In nucleotides, the CDR3 is TGCAGTGCTCCCGGGGCTAGCGGGTACCAAGAGACCCAGTACTTC. Protein sequence: CSAPGASGYQETQYF.

The chain links TRBV7-2 to TRBJ2-3, with D tentatively TRBD1 or TRBD2 (5 bases each). The CDR3 is 17 amino acids. Trimming took off 4 bases at V and 2 bases at J, with 19 bases between the two ends. Germline values: CDR1 SGHTA, CDR2 FQGNSA. The DNA for the CDR3 is TGTGCCAGCAGCTCAACGGGGCGCGGAGCTCACACAGATACGCAGTATTTT. Protein product: CASSSTGRGAHTDTQYF. The complete variable domain, with remaining parts taken from reference TRBV7-2 and TRBJ2-3, reads GAGVSQSPSNKVTEKGKDVELRCDPISGHTALYWYRQSLGQGLEFLIYFQGNSAPDKSGLPSDRFSAERTGGSVSTLTIQRTQQEDSAVYLCASSSTGRGAHTDTQYFGPGTRLTVL.